This T cell receptor (beta chain) was captured by sequencing in a study of Graves' ophthalmopathy and Graves' hyperthyroidism. Amplification targeted the TCR beta CDR3 regions, with RNA transcripts as the source material. First-round RT-PCR with HTBI primers preceded a second-round multiplex PCR. TCRdb re-derived calls from the multiplex PCR reads in MiXCR, one entry per CDR3 protein. The table records about 380,000 distinct CDR3 sequences, 15% to 17% of them present only once. The V and J ends lost 3 bases and 4 bases, in that order; junction bases with no gene match: 7. The CDR3 runs to 15 residues. This clonotype has a count of ten or more. The evidence that diagnosis relied on was clinical symptoms, serum thyroxine, TRAb, thyroid ultrasound and orbital computed tomography.

This sequence originates from a woman aged 18-30 years with stable Graves' hyperthyroidism. The chain is built from TRBV12-3 or TRBV12-4 and TRBJ1-1, with TRBD1 identical over 8 bases. Sequences were obtained from peripheral blood. The CDR3 loop reads CASSLRTGRGTEAFF. The CDR3 DNA sequence: TGTGCCAGCAGTTTGCGGACAGGGCGGGGCACTGAAGCTTTCTTT.